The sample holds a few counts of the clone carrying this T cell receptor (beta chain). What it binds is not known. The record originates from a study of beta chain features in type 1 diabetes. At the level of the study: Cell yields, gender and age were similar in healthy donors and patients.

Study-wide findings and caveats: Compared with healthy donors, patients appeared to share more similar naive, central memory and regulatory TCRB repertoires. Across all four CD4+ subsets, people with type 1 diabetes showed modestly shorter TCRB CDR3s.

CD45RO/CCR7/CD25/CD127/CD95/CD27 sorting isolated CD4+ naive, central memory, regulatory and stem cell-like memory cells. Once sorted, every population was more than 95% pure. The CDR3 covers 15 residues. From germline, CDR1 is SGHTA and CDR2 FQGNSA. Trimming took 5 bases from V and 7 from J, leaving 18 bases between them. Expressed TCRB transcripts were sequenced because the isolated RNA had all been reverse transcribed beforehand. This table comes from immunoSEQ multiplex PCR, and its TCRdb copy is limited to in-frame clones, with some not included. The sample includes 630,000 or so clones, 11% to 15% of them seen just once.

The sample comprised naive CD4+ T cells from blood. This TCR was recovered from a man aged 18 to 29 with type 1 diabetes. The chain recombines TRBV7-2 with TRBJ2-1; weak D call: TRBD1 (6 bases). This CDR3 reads CASSNPGTTRNEQFF. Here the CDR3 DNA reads TGTGCCAGCAGCAACCCCGGGACAACCCGAAATGAGCAGTTCTTC.